These 15 T cell receptor beta chains were all obtained from the same sample, sequenced in a study of long-term antiretroviral therapy in people with HIV. Survey level was the resolution at which the v3.0 immunoSEQ assay ran. This table comes from immunoSEQ multiplex PCR, and its TCRdb copy is limited to in-frame clones, with some not included. The sample holds some 19,000 clones, approximately 89% seen once. Sequencing was performed on unsorted PBMCs, taken 0.5 years after starting antiretroviral therapy. These receptors were taken from a man in his forties with HIV.

V usage is TRBV11-1 and J usage is TRBJ2-2; the D gene is possibly TRBD1 (6 bases). Trimming stripped 0 bases from V and 6 bases from J, with 8 bases between. Germline CDR1 SGHAT, CDR2 FQDESV (reference sequence). The length of the CDR3 is 14 residues. The CDR3 sequence: CASSLASGAGELFF. The CDR3 bases are TGTGCCAGCAGCTTAGCCTCAGGGGCCGGGGAGCTGTTTTTT. The whole variable domain, filled in from reference TRBV11-1 and TRBJ2-2, reads EAEVAQSPRYKITEKSQAVAFWCDPISGHATLYWYRQILGQGPELLVQFQDESVVDDSQLPKDRFSAERLKGVDSTLKIQPAELGDSAMYLCASSLASGAGELFFGEGSRLTVL.

This chain links TRBV7-2 with TRBJ1-2; no reliable D call. Germline lookup yields CDR1 SGHTA and CDR2 FQGNSA. The V end lost 1 base, the J end lost 7 bases, and 4 bases lay between the germline ends. The CDR3 covers 11 residues. The CDR3 loop is CASSLGAGYTF. CDR3 bases: TGTGCCAGCAGCTTAGGCGCTGGCTACACCTTC.

The chain is built from TRBV7-8 and TRBJ2-7; D ambiguous. The germline V gene encodes CDR1 SGHVS and CDR2 FQNEAQ. V lost 4 bases and J lost 6, with 13 bases in between. The CDR3 is 13 residues long. CDR3 sequence: CASSSLVSAEQYF. The CDR3 DNA is TGTGCCAGCAGCTCTCTCGTCTCCGCCGAGCAGTACTTC.

The chain combines TRBV10-2 with TRBJ2-2; TRBD1 matches 7 bases. Trimming removed 3 bases from V and 4 bases from J; junction bases left unmatched: 2. The CDR3 totals 14 residues. CDR1 and CDR2 from the germline V gene are WSHSY and SAAADI. Written as DNA, the CDR3 is TGCGCCAGCAGTGAACAGGGGCCCACCGGGGAGCTGTTTTTT. Translating it yields CASSEQGPTGELFF.

This chain joins TRBV7-7 and TRBJ2-5; 11 nucleotides align to TRBD1. The V gene's germline CDR1 is SSHAT and CDR2 FNYEAQ (reference sequence). The CDR3 extends over 17 amino acids. J lost 4 bases, V lost 1 base, and 8 bases had no gene match. CDR3 sequence: CASSLGFRDRGSETQYF. The CDR3 DNA reads TGTGCCAGCAGCTTAGGGTTCCGGGACAGGGGGTCAGAGACCCAGTACTTC. The full variable domain, its missing parts supplied by reference TRBV7-7 and TRBJ2-5, is GAGVSQSPRYKVTKRGQDVTLRCDPISSHATLYWYQQALGQGPEFLTYFNYEAQPDKSGLPSDRFSAERPEGSISTLTIQRTEQRDSAMYRCASSLGFRDRGSETQYFGPGTRLLVL.

The rearrangement links TRBV6-5 to TRBJ2-1, with 8 bases matching TRBD1. Germline assignment: CDR1 MNHEY and CDR2 SVGAGI. V was clipped by 6 bases and J by 7 bases; unmatched bases: 8. The CDR3 contains 14 residues. CDR3: CASRRNTGGNEQFF. DNA of the CDR3: TGTGCCAGCAGGAGAAATACAGGGGGGAATGAGCAGTTCTTC.

The chain couples TRBV11-2 to TRBJ2-3; TRBD2 aligns across 9 bases. The CDR3 is 15 residues long. With V trimmed by 5 bases and J by 0 bases, 3 bases remained unmatched. CDR1 and CDR2 from the germline V gene are SGHAT and FQNNGV. For the CDR3, the DNA is TGTGCCAGCAGCCAGAGCGGGGGGAGCACAGATACGCAGTATTTT. Protein product: CASSQSGGSTDTQYF.

The J gene is TRBJ1-3, the V gene TRBV7-8; TRBD1 is a possible D gene (5 bases). Germline-derived CDR1 and CDR2 are SGHVS and FQNEAQ. The CDR3 is made up of 17 amino acids. Trimming removed 5 bases at V and 4 bases at J, with 21 bases between. CDR3 sequence: CASSPLSPGLRGNTIYF. For the CDR3, the DNA is TGTGCCAGCAGCCCCCTCAGCCCAGGGTTGAGGGGAAACACCATATATTTT.

This rearrangement joins TRBV18 to TRBJ1-2, with D maybe TRBD1 (5 bases). Trimming pared 4 bases from V and 8 bases from J, leaving 20 bases between. Per germline, CDR1 KGHSH and CDR2 LQKENI. The CDR3 runs 15 residues. Here the CDR3 DNA reads TGTGCCAGCTCACAAGAGGCAGGGCTTATTGAAGGCTACACCTTC. This gives the protein CASSQEAGLIEGYTF.

This chain uses TRBV4-1 with TRBJ2-7; D unclear. CDR3 size: 13 residues. CDR1 and CDR2 (germline): MGHRA, YSYEKL. Between the trimmed V and J ends, which lost 0 bases and 2 bases, there was a span of 5 bases. CDR3: CASSQDPPYEQYF. In DNA, the CDR3 is TGCGCCAGCAGCCAAGATCCTCCCTACGAGCAGTACTTC.

The J gene is TRBJ2-5, the V gene TRBV28; 8 bases fit TRBD1. Germline V CDR1 and CDR2: MDHEN, SYDVKM. The length of the CDR3 is 13 residues. The ends lost 7 bases at V and 5 bases at J; junction bases unmatched: 6. The DNA of the CDR3 is TGTGCCAGCAATCAGGGGGACAGGGAGACCCAGTACTTC. This gives the protein CASNQGDRETQYF.

This chain links TRBV6-4 with TRBJ2-2; D gene unclear. Per the germline V gene, CDR1 is MRHNA and CDR2 is SNTAGT. Trimming left V 4 bases short and J 7 bases short, with 10 bases between. CDR3 length: 13 amino acids. CDR3 in amino acids: CASSVEDGGELFF. In DNA, the CDR3 is TGTGCCAGCAGTGTAGAAGACGGCGGGGAGCTGTTTTTT.

To note about this clone: Its ends do not fully match the called genes, so a read error is possible. The chain employs TRBV13 and TRBJ1-3; maybe TRBD1 (5 bases). The CDR3 length is 15 residues. The germline CDR1 and CDR2 sequences are PRHDT and FYEKMQ (reference sequence). The chain's CDR3 is CASNLGRGTGNTIYF. CDR3 nucleotides: TGTGCCAGCAACTTAGGGCGGGGGACTGGAAACACCATATATTTT.

J is TRBJ1-4 and V is TRBV7-8, with D uncertain. The CDR3 covers 13 residues. Germline V gene lookup returns CDR1 SGHVS and CDR2 FQNEAQ. Between the trimmed V and J ends, which lost 2 bases and 7 bases, there was a span of 8 bases. CDR3 coding DNA: TGTGCCAGCAGCTTATATCTCAGTGAAAAACTGTTTTTT. It yields the protein CASSLYLSEKLFF.

The rearrangement links TRBV27 to TRBJ2-1; 13 nucleotides line up with TRBD2. This CDR3 region has 17 residues. Looked up from germline, CDR1 is MNHEY and CDR2 is SMNVEV (reference sequence). The ends lost 2 bases at V and 8 bases at J; junction bases unmatched: 9. CDR3 sequence reads: CASSLRPGLAGAYEQFF. The CDR3 nucleotides are TGTGCCAGCAGTTTAAGACCCGGACTAGCGGGAGCCTATGAGCAGTTCTTC.